The 27 T cell receptor beta chains below all came from one sample that was sequenced in a study of vaccination and CD4 T cells after COVID-19. Once obtained from cultured CD4+ T cells, the DNA was sequenced using the Oncomine TCR Beta short-read assay. TCRdb redid the calling of the PCR reads with MiXCR, one entry per CDR3 protein. The sample has some 14,000 distinct CDR3 sequences, 40% to 55% seen once; the top ten hold 7.5% to 9%. Treatment given: approximately 9-day PBMC culture with coronavirus spike peptide pools or control peptides (ViraFEST assay). Antigens for these TCRs are unknown. Material: CD4+ T cells from blood, cultured in vitro, obtained after SARS-CoV-2 vaccination. These receptors originate from a human donor who had recovered from COVID-19.

V is TRBV5-1 and J is TRBJ1-6; D gene ambiguous. V dropped 0 bases and J dropped 0 bases, with 10 bases sitting between them. The germline V gene encodes CDR1 SGHRS and CDR2 YFSETQ. This CDR3 spans 17 amino acids. CDR3 DNA sequence: TGCGCCAGCAGCTTGGGGGTCACCAGCTCCTATAATTCACCCCTCCACTTT. Amino acids: CASSLGVTSSYNSPLHF. Drawing the rest from reference TRBV5-1 and TRBJ1-6, the complete variable domain is KAGVTQTPRYLIKTRGQQVTLSCSPISGHRSVSWYQQTPGQGLQFLFEYFSETQRNKGNFPGRFSGRQFSNSRSEMNVSTLELGDSALYLCASSLGVTSSYNSPLHFGNGTRLTVT.

This clonotype was detected only a few times. V usage is TRBV6-1 and J usage is TRBJ2-7; 7 nucleotides match TRBD2. Germline lookup yields CDR1 MNHNS and CDR2 SASEGT. V trimming: 6 bases; J trimming: 7 bases; junction bases outside the gene matches: 15. This CDR3 spans 15 amino acids. The CDR3 region is CASRGPPSGGREQYF. In nucleotides, the CDR3 is TGTGCCAGCAGAGGACCTCCTAGCGGAGGGCGGGAGCAGTACTTC.

The rearrangement links TRBV5-1 to TRBJ2-5; TRBD2 matches 8 bases. CDR1 is SGHRS, CDR2 YFSETQ, per germline. The CDR3 spans 16 residues. V lost 0 bases to trimming and J lost 0 bases; unmatched junction nucleotides: 4. The CDR3 loop reads CASSLGSSGNQETQYF. As DNA, the CDR3 is TGCGCCAGCAGCTTGGGGAGTAGCGGGAACCAAGAGACCCAGTACTTC.

The CDR3 spells CATSRDNRVWGEQYF. CDR3 DNA sequence: TGTGCCACCAGCAGAGATAACCGGGTCTGGGGGGAGCAGTACTTC. The chain links TRBV15 to TRBJ2-7, with D perhaps given as TRBD1 or TRBD2 (5 bases each). Trimming took off 0 bases at V and 7 bases at J, with 16 bases between the two ends. CDR1 and CDR2 from the germline V gene are LNHNV and YYDKDF (reference sequence). This CDR3 is 15 amino acids long.

V and J are TRBV20-1 and TRBJ2-7; no definite D call. Trimming left V 3 bases short and J 1 base short, with 16 bases between. Per germline, CDR1 DFQATT and CDR2 SNEGSKA (reference sequence). The CDR3 has 15 residues. The CDR3 sequence is CSASPPPRPSYEQYF. The CDR3 nucleotides are TGCAGTGCTAGTCCCCCTCCGAGACCATCCTACGAGCAGTACTTC.

This clonotype came up a few times. The chain joins TRBV7-2 to TRBJ1-5; D is uncertain. Germline CDR1 SGHTA, CDR2 FQGNSA. CDR3 size: 14 residues. V lost 5 bases and J 4 bases, leaving 12 bases between the germline ends. CDR3 residues: CASSPNLGNQPQHF. Written as DNA, the CDR3 is TGTGCCAGCAGCCCTAACTTGGGAAATCAGCCCCAGCATTTT.

By sample fraction, this clonotype is medium-sized. V usage is TRBV6-2 or TRBV6-3 and J usage is TRBJ1-2; D is perhaps TRBD1 (5 bases). V lost 6 bases and J 3 bases, leaving 8 bases between the germline ends. The CDR3 runs 12 residues. From germline, CDR1 is MNHEY and CDR2 SVGEGT. The chain's CDR3 is CASSSRDYGYTF. The CDR3 DNA reads TGTGCCAGCAGCTCCAGGGACTATGGCTACACCTTC.

V usage is TRBV6-1 and J usage is TRBJ2-7, with D unclear. CDR1 and CDR2 (germline): MNHNS, SASEGT. Trimming took off 5 bases at V and 5 bases at J, with 13 bases between the two ends. The CDR3 loop spans 13 amino acids. The CDR3 DNA sequence: TGTGCCAGCAGTAGGAAGGAATCCAACGAGCAGTACTTC. It specifies CASSRKESNEQYF.

In its sample, this clonotype was seen once. The V call is TRBV28, the J call TRBJ2-1; D call uncertain. The CDR3 spans 15 residues. Germline-derived CDR1 and CDR2 are MDHEN and SYDVKM. The V gene lost 6 bases and the J gene lost 11 bases, with 23 bases spanning the gap. Here the CDR3 reads CASRFVSLAGTKQFF. The CDR3 DNA follows: TGTGCCAGCAGGTTCGTCTCATTGGCCGGAACGAAGCAGTTCTTC.

The V gene is TRBV19, the J gene TRBJ1-1; 9 bases line up with TRBD1. The junction had 2 bases not matched to a gene; V was cut back by 8 bases and J by 1 base. The CDR3 has 13 residues. Germline V CDR1 and CDR2: LNHDA, SQIVND (reference sequence). The CDR3 nucleotides are TGTGCCAGTGAGGGACAGGGGAACACTGAAGCTTTCTTT. Translation gives CASEGQGNTEAFF.

There are a few counts of this clonotype. This chain uses TRBV20-1 with TRBJ2-6, with D uncertain. V was shortened by 3 bases and J by 0 bases, with 9 bases between the two germline ends. The germline CDR1 and CDR2 sequences are DFQATT and SNEGSKA (reference sequence). The CDR3 is made up of 15 amino acids. This CDR3 is CSASRTPSGANVLTF. CDR3 DNA sequence: TGCAGTGCTAGTCGAACACCCTCTGGGGCCAACGTCCTGACTTTC.

V is TRBV12-3 or TRBV12-4 and J is TRBJ1-3; the D gene is possibly TRBD1 (5 bases). Between the trimmed V and J ends, which lost 6 bases and 0 bases, there was a span of 9 bases. The CDR3 length is 14 residues. CDR3 amino acids: CASRQTASGNTIYF. The CDR3 coding sequence is TGTGCCAGCAGACAGACAGCCTCTGGAAACACCATATATTTT.

The chain has TRBV7-6 and TRBJ1-1; D unclear. Deletions cut 6 bases from V and 1 base from J, with 6 bases between. The germline V gene encodes CDR1 SGHVS and CDR2 FNYEAQ. This CDR3 spans 12 amino acids. The CDR3 nucleotides read TGTGCCAGCAGAAATGGGAACACTGAAGCTTTCTTT. This encodes CASRNGNTEAFF.

This clonotype was observed a handful of times. This chain uses TRBV7-2 with TRBJ2-5; possibly TRBD1 for D (6 bases). The CDR3 is 12 residues long. Germline V gene data show CDR1 as SGHTA and CDR2 as FQGNSA. The V end lost 4 bases, the J end lost 7 bases, and 10 bases lay between the germline ends. CDR3 region: CASSSPRGTQYF. DNA of the CDR3: TGTGCCAGCAGCTCCCCCAGGGGGACCCAGTACTTC. Full variable domain (missing parts from reference TRBV7-2 and TRBJ2-5): GAGVSQSPSNKVTEKGKDVELRCDPISGHTALYWYRQSLGQGLEFLIYFQGNSAPDKSGLPSDRFSAERTGGSVSTLTIQRTQQEDSAVYLCASSSPRGTQYFGPGTRLLVL.

This clonotype showed up just a few times. The V gene is TRBV6-2 or TRBV6-3, the J gene TRBJ2-7; 7 positions agree with TRBD1. This CDR3 has 15 amino acids. The trim removed 2 bases at V and 3 bases at J, leaving 7 bases unmatched. The V gene's germline CDR1 is MNHEY and CDR2 SVGEGT. DNA of the CDR3: TGTGCCAGCAGTTACCTGACAGGGAGCATCTACGAGCAGTACTTC. Protein sequence: CASSYLTGSIYEQYF.

This chain connects TRBV7-2 to TRBJ1-6; a possible D gene is TRBD1 (6 bases). The CDR3 runs 16 residues. V dropped 4 bases and J dropped 0 bases, with 10 bases sitting between them. Germline V gives CDR1 SGHTA, CDR2 FQGNSA. The CDR3 region is CASSSTGSSYNSPLHF. In DNA form, the CDR3 reads TGTGCCAGCAGCTCTACAGGGAGCTCCTATAATTCACCCCTCCACTTT.

J is TRBJ1-1 and V is TRBV28; D is unclear. V lost 6 bases and J lost 3, with 11 bases in between. The CDR3 runs 13 residues. Germline V lookup: CDR1 MDHEN, CDR2 SYDVKM. The CDR3: CASRQPLHTEAFF. The CDR3 DNA follows: TGTGCCAGCAGGCAACCATTGCACACTGAAGCTTTCTTT.

This clonotype was seen just once. The V gene is TRBV28, the J gene TRBJ1-1; no definite D call. V gave up 6 bases and J gave up 4 bases, with 12 bases separating them. This CDR3 spans 13 amino acids. Germline V gene sequence: CDR1 MDHEN, CDR2 SYDVKM. The CDR3 DNA sequence: TGTGCCAGCAGAGACTCCGGGGTCACTGAAGCTTTCTTT. Amino acid sequence: CASRDSGVTEAFF.

This clonotype was counted a few times. This sequence joins TRBV5-1 and TRBJ2-3, with 8 bases aligning to TRBD2. J was trimmed by 4 bases and V by 0 bases; bases with no gene match: 4. CDR3 length: 15 amino acids. Germline assignment: CDR1 SGHRS and CDR2 YFSETQ. The CDR3 DNA reads TGCGCCAGCAGCTTGGGACCAGCGGGAGCAGATACGCAGTATTTT. Residues: CASSLGPAGADTQYF.

This clonotype was observed a single time. V is TRBV28 and J is TRBJ2-4, with 7 bases that match TRBD1. The germline gives CDR1 MDHEN, CDR2 SYDVKM. The CDR3 is 16 amino acids. V shed 6 bases and J 0 bases; nucleotides not matched to a gene: 8. Here the CDR3 reads CASRGGWGIAKNIQYF. CDR3 coding DNA: TGTGCCAGCAGAGGGGGCTGGGGGATAGCCAAAAACATTCAGTACTTC.

This chain links TRBV7-9 with TRBJ2-7, with D perhaps TRBD1 (6 bases). Trimming took 4 bases from V and 6 from J, leaving 16 bases between them. The CDR3 is 14 amino acids. Germline V gene lookup returns CDR1 SEHNR and CDR2 FQNEAQ (reference sequence). CDR3 nucleotide sequence: TGTGCCAGCAGCTCTTCCGGGACAATGGGCGAGCAGTACTTC. It encodes CASSSSGTMGEQYF. Based on the CDR3 plus reference TRBV7-9 and TRBJ2-7, the full variable domain is DTGVSQNPRHKITKRGQNVTFRCDPISEHNRLYWYRQTLGQGPEFLTYFQNEAQLEKSRLLSDRFSAERPKGSFSTLEIQRTEQGDSAMYLCASSSSGTMGEQYFGPGTRLTVT.

In this sample, this clonotype is medium-sized (0.01 to 0.1%). The V call is TRBV5-4, the J call TRBJ2-3; the D is unclear. This CDR3 spans 11 amino acids. Trimming cost V 2 bases and J 4 bases, with 2 bases left between them. Germline V gene data show CDR1 as SGHNT and CDR2 as YYREEE (reference sequence). The CDR3 coding sequence is TGTGCCAGCAGCTTATCAGATACGCAGTATTTT. Amino acids: CASSLSDTQYF.

The rearrangement uses TRBV20-1 and TRBJ1-2, with 8 nucleotides matching TRBD1. The length of the CDR3 is 14 residues. V dropped 3 bases and J dropped 5; count of bases not matched to a gene: 8. Germline assignment: CDR1 DFQATT and CDR2 SNEGSKA (reference sequence). In nucleotides, the CDR3 is TGCAGTGCTAGCCCAGCAGGGGGCGATTATGGCTACACCTTC. Its translation: CSASPAGGDYGYTF.

The chain recombines TRBV20-1 with TRBJ2-2; 9 nucleotides line up with TRBD1. Germline values: CDR1 DFQATT, CDR2 SNEGSKA (reference sequence). The CDR3 is 16 amino acids. V lost 0 bases, J lost 4 bases, and 6 bases stayed unmatched. CDR3 sequence: CSAREPGQGSTGELFF. The CDR3 bases are TGCAGTGCTAGAGAGCCTGGACAGGGGAGCACCGGGGAGCTGTTTTTT.

V gene TRBV2 combines with J gene TRBJ2-3; D perhaps matches TRBD1 (5 bases). Per germline, CDR1 SNHLY and CDR2 FYNNEI. V dropped 6 bases and J dropped 0 bases, with 10 bases sitting between them. This CDR3 has 14 amino acids. The CDR3 region has the DNA TGTGCCAGCAGGCAGGGATATAGCACAGATACGCAGTATTTT. Amino acid sequence: CASRQGYSTDTQYF.

The sample holds a few counts of this clonotype. The V gene is TRBV20-1, the J gene TRBJ2-5; TRBD1 aligns across 10 bases. The CDR3 consists of 13 residues. Germline CDR1 DFQATT, CDR2 SNEGSKA (reference sequence). The V gene end was trimmed by 6 bases and the J gene end by 5 bases; junction bases not matched to a gene: 6. CDR3 bases: TGCAGTGCGAAGACAGGGGGCAAGGAGACCCAGTACTTC. Residues: CSAKTGGKETQYF.

The gene calls are TRBV18 and TRBJ2-2; D not certain. This CDR3 is 16 amino acids long. Germline loops: CDR1 KGHSH, CDR2 LQKENI. With 3 bases removed from V and 3 bases from J, the gap between germline ends came to 14 bases. In nucleotides, the CDR3 is TGTGCCAGCTCACCGATACGGAGCCAGCACACCGGGGAGCTGTTTTTT. This sequence encodes CASSPIRSQHTGELFF.